Listed below are T cell receptor beta chains from one sample, sequenced in a study of T-cell memory formation after mild COVID-19. TCRdb re-derived calls from the 5' RACE reads in MiXCR, one entry per CDR3 protein. The data contain about 440,000 distinct CDR3 sequences, around 18% of them seen just once; the ten biggest clones take up around 9.2%. Sequencing was carried out using PBMCs or a T cell subset sorted from them (not recorded which). The receptors shown here come from an adult woman who had mild COVID-19 (a few samples of this study predate the infection). Cell type and time point are not known. Each CDR3 is given with its conserved first and last residue. D genes are given only for firm matches.

d_call	v_call	cdr3_aa
TRBD1	TRBV5-4	CASSLGGTGGTEAFF
NA	TRBV11-2	CASSLVAAGAGATDTQYF
NA	TRBV4-3	CASSPEGGLSYEQYF
NA	TRBV7-6	CASSPQEGTEAFF
TRBD1	TRBV2	CASSEGRDRGSYGYTF
NA	TRBV3-1	CASSQDRFSVAEAFF
TRBD1	TRBV5-1	CASSLRGTGYSQETQYF
NA	TRBV5-1	CASSEDLYNEQFF
NA	TRBV12-3/TRBV12-4	CASNKQDYSYGYTF
NA	TRBV15	CATSREGGYSNQPQHF
NA	TRBV4-1	CASSQDGGSFGYTF
NA	TRBV5-1	CATSPRGGNTEAFF
NA	TRBV6-6	CASSYGWNNQPQHF
NA	TRBV5-1	CASSATRLNTEAFF
NA	TRBV9	CASSPGLVSSRSYNEQFF
TRBD1	TRBV2	CASSSTGGIAKVYEQYF
NA	TRBV10-3	CAISEVLYEQYF
NA	TRBV21-1	CASSAISYEQYF
NA	TRBV24-1	CATSDLLQGNEQFF
TRBD1	TRBV4-1	CASSQPDRVLYEQYF
TRBD2	TRBV11-3	CASSPALAGGADTQYF
TRBD1	TRBV7-9	CASSSGGWTGTTENTEAFF
TRBD1	TRBV5-1	CASSFGTGVTEAFF
NA	TRBV29-1	CSVEEGNYGYTF
TRBD2	TRBV5-5	CASSLRLRSGSNTGELFF
TRBD2	TRBV7-9	CASSFSSGYSYEQYF
NA	TRBV12-3/TRBV12-4	CASRPGPGGYTF
TRBD1	TRBV20-1	CSAQRQGRRNEKLFF
NA	TRBV19	CASSIVRGRRITGELFF
NA	TRBV7-2	CASGHPLETVLNSGANVLTF
NA	TRBV7-9	CASSLEIGPATQYF
NA	TRBV7-8	CASSFWEAGSYEQYF
NA	TRBV5-1	CASSFGTSLNGYGYTF
NA	TRBV7-9	CASRSNRVPNYGYTF
NA	TRBV3-1	CASSQELAREQFF
NA	TRBV5-1	CASSLEQGPYNEQFF
TRBD1	TRBV7-2	CASSFTGGNYEQYF
NA	TRBV7-9	CASAGVRNEQFF
NA	TRBV2	CASSLRPINYGYTF
TRBD2	TRBV11-2	CASSTWTSGTDTQYF
NA	TRBV7-6	CASSLDVGARQPQHF
NA	TRBV2	CASSGGWNSPLHF
NA	TRBV5-1	CASSLNRGDEKLFF
NA	TRBV7-2	CASSPQTLSGSNTGELFF
NA	TRBV5-5	CASSLTRYTDTQYF
TRBD1	TRBV7-9	CASSLARGRRTEAFF
NA	TRBV7-8	CASSSEGLATYNEQFF